These T cell receptor beta chains were read from a single sample in a study of CD8+ T cells in alopecia areata. TCRdb keeps only in-frame clones here, not all; method: immunoSEQ multiplex PCR. The sample holds approximately 160,000 clones, less than 80% seen once. Sequenced here: CD4+ T cells sorted from blood, sampled at week 24, from a patient treated with tofacitinib. The receptor set was obtained from a human donor with alopecia areata. Both conserved end residues are part of each CDR3. D genes are given only for firm matches. Expanded clones are given a class, and other clones once, few, many or no size at all.

abundance: -
j_gene: TRBJ1-2
d_gene: TRBD1
v_gene: TRBV18
CDR3aa: CASSPIQGRDYGYTF
CDR3nt: TGTGCCAGCTCACCAATACAGGGGAGGGACTATGGCTACACCTTC

abundance: -
j_gene: TRBJ1-2
d_gene: -
v_gene: TRBV10-3
CDR3aa: CAIAGAGANYGYTF
CDR3nt: TGTGCCATCGCAGGGGCCGGGGCTAACTATGGCTACACCTTC

abundance: -
j_gene: TRBJ1-6
d_gene: -
v_gene: TRBV5-1
CDR3aa: CASSPTVGSDNSPLHF
CDR3nt: TGCGCCAGCAGCCCTACAGTTGGCTCAGATAATTCACCCCTCCACTTT

abundance: once
j_gene: TRBJ2-5
d_gene: -
v_gene: TRBV5-1
CDR3aa: CASHREETQYF
CDR3nt: TGCGCCAGCCACAGAGAAGAGACCCAGTACTTC

abundance: -
j_gene: TRBJ1-1
d_gene: -
v_gene: TRBV29-1
CDR3aa: CSPTESGVEAFF
CDR3nt: TGCAGCCCCACCGAGTCAGGGGTTGAAGCTTTCTTT

abundance: few
j_gene: TRBJ2-1
d_gene: -
v_gene: TRBV30
CDR3aa: CAWSTEQGNEQFF
CDR3nt: TGTGCCTGGAGTACAGAGCAGGGCAATGAGCAGTTCTTC

abundance: once
j_gene: TRBJ1-2
d_gene: -
v_gene: TRBV7-8
CDR3aa: CASSLEAGPSYGYTF
CDR3nt: TGTGCCAGCAGCTTAGAGGCAGGGCCCTCCTATGGCTACACCTTC

abundance: -
j_gene: TRBJ1-2
d_gene: TRBD1
v_gene: TRBV29-1
CDR3aa: CSVQGADGYTF
CDR3nt: TGCAGCGTGCAGGGGGCAGATGGCTACACCTTC

abundance: few
j_gene: TRBJ2-7
d_gene: -
v_gene: TRBV10-3
CDR3aa: CAISDASGYEQYF
CDR3nt: TGTGCCATCAGTGATGCGTCGGGTTACGAGCAGTACTTC

abundance: many
j_gene: TRBJ2-2
d_gene: -
v_gene: TRBV7-9
CDR3aa: CASLTGVDTGELFF
CDR3nt: TGTGCCAGCCTCACGGGGGTGGACACCGGGGAGCTGTTTTTT